The next 20 T cell receptor beta chains were all read from a single sample in a study of CD8+CD57+ T cells in acquired aplastic anemia. Genomic DNA templated the TCR beta VDJ and CDR3 profiling. In TCRdb, the reads were re-called with MiXCR into one record per CDR3 protein. This repertoire shows 130,000 or so distinct CDR3 sequences, over 30% found once; its top ten account for under 3%. Patients chosen for sequencing had CD8+CD57+ cells that had expanded, as shown by flow cytometry. Sequences were obtained from sorted CD4+, CD8+, or CD8+CD57+ T cells (not recorded which) from PBMCs. The receptors shown here come from a human donor with aplastic anemia.

This clonotype was counted many times. The V gene is TRBV7-9, the J gene TRBJ2-1, with 9 nucleotides matching TRBD2. With 5 bases clipped from V and 7 bases from J, the junction kept 9 bases outside the gene matches. Germline V gene data show CDR1 as SEHNR and CDR2 as FQNEAQ (reference sequence). The CDR3 has 15 residues. This chain's CDR3 is CASSPAGTSQNEQFF. The DNA for the CDR3 is TGTGCCAGCAGCCCGGCCGGGACTAGCCAGAATGAGCAGTTCTTC.

V is TRBV12-3 or TRBV12-4 and J is TRBJ1-5; 8 bases are a match to TRBD1. The ends lost 6 bases at V and 2 bases at J; junction bases unmatched: 6. This CDR3 region has 15 residues. The CDR3 DNA reads as TGTGCCAGCAGGCCCGACAGGGGTGGCAATCAGCCCCAGCATTTT. It yields the protein CASRPDRGGNQPQHF.

This chain connects TRBV25-1 to TRBJ1-6; 7 bases map to TRBD1. In germline, CDR1 is MGHDK, CDR2 SYGVNS. V was clipped by 1 base and J by 3 bases; unmatched bases: 0. The CDR3 is made up of 15 amino acids. The CDR3 DNA is TGTGCCAGCAGTGAATCAGGGGGCTATAATTCACCCCTCCACTTT. Translating it yields CASSESGGYNSPLHF.

The rearrangement uses TRBV5-1 and TRBJ2-5; D ambiguous. Germline lookup yields CDR1 SGHRS and CDR2 YFSETQ. The CDR3 length is 14 residues. Trimming took 0 bases from V and 5 from J, leaving 11 bases between them. As DNA, the CDR3 is TGCGCCAGCAGCTTGGCGGGTAGGCAGGAGACCCAGTACTTC. The encoded protein is CASSLAGRQETQYF.

The V gene is TRBV2, the J gene TRBJ2-3, with D perhaps matching TRBD1 (6 bases). V lost 4 bases and J 4 bases, leaving 9 bases between the germline ends. This CDR3 spans 13 amino acids. Per the germline V gene, CDR1 is SNHLY and CDR2 is FYNNEI. The CDR3: CASSADRPDTQYF. CDR3 DNA sequence: TGTGCCAGCAGTGCGGACAGACCAGATACGCAGTATTTT.

With respect to this clonotype: Its ends do not fully match the called genes, so a read error is possible. The genes are TRBV4-3 and TRBJ2-6; D may be TRBD1 (5 bases). The CDR3 sequence is 17 residues long. Germline CDR1 LGHNA, CDR2 YSLEER. The CDR3 DNA sequence: TGCGCCAGCAGCCTCCGAAACGCCTTGCCTGGGGCCGACGTCCTGACTTTC. Encoded protein: CASSLRNALPGADVLTF.

This clonotype was seen ten or more times. The chain uses TRBV11-3 and TRBJ1-2; D gene uncertain. Germline V CDR1 and CDR2: SGHNT, YENEEA. This CDR3 comprises 15 residues. Trimming stripped 0 bases from V and 2 bases from J, with 10 bases between. The CDR3 coding sequence is TGTGCCAGCAGCTTAGATCGGGAGCGGAACTATGGCTACACCTTC. Protein product: CASSLDRERNYGYTF. Full variable domain (outside the CDR3, taken from reference TRBV11-3 and TRBJ1-2): EAGVVQSPRYKIIEKKQPVAFWCNPISGHNTLYWYLQNLGQGPELLIRYENEEAVDDSQLPKDRFSAERLKGVDSTLKIQPAELGDSAVYLCASSLDRERNYGYTFGSGTRLTVV.

This clonotype was seen repeatedly, ten times or more. V and J are TRBV7-3 and TRBJ2-1; the match to TRBD2 covers 11 bases. The CDR3 sequence is 15 residues long. V lost 1 base to trimming and J lost 9 bases; unmatched junction nucleotides: 5. In germline, CDR1 is SGHTA, CDR2 FQGTGA. This chain's CDR3 is CASSLNSGGAFEQFF. DNA for the CDR3: TGTGCCAGCAGCTTAAATAGCGGGGGGGCCTTTGAGCAGTTCTTC.

In this sample, this clonotype turned up many times. The chain carries TRBV4-3 and TRBJ2-5; D is unresolved. The ends were cut back, 0 bases at V and 7 bases at J, with 9 bases in the middle. This CDR3 has 13 residues. The germline gives CDR1 LGHNA, CDR2 YSLEER. CDR3 residues: CASSQDRSGTQYF. The CDR3 DNA sequence: TGCGCCAGCAGCCAAGATAGGTCCGGGACCCAGTACTTC.

This clonotype has ten or more counts. The chain joins TRBV19 to TRBJ2-7; D not resolved. Deletions cut 2 bases from V and 4 bases from J, with 9 bases between. This CDR3 spans 13 amino acids. Per the germline V gene, CDR1 is LNHDA and CDR2 is SQIVND (reference sequence). As DNA, the CDR3 is TGTGCCAGTAGTATAAACAGAAATTACGAGCAGTACTTC. Translating it yields CASSINRNYEQYF.

V gene TRBV29-1 combines with J gene TRBJ2-7; D is possibly TRBD1 (5 bases). CDR3 length equals 13 residues. Trimming stripped 3 bases from V and 4 bases from J, with 13 bases between. Germline CDR1 reads SQVTM; CDR2 reads ANQGSEA. The CDR3 nucleotides read TGCAGCGTTGAGAGTACAGGTATTTACGAGCAGTACTTC. Protein sequence: CSVESTGIYEQYF.

At least ten counts were recorded for this clonotype. This chain connects TRBV14 to TRBJ1-1; D call uncertain. Trimming cost V 4 bases and J 4 bases, with 10 bases left between them. This CDR3 comprises 13 residues. The germline gives CDR1 SGHDN, CDR2 FVKESK. CDR3 coding DNA: TGTGCCAGCAGCCTTGGCGTCAGCACTGAAGCTTTCTTT. Protein sequence: CASSLGVSTEAFF.

This clonotype has ten or more counts. The chain links TRBV11-2 to TRBJ2-7, with D tentatively TRBD2 (5 bases). Germline values: CDR1 SGHAT, CDR2 FQNNGV. The CDR3 totals 15 residues. The V and J ends lost 1 base and 2 bases respectively, with 12 bases between them. CDR3 nucleotides: TGTGCCAGCAGCTTAGGGGCTAGCCAAGCCTACGAGCAGTACTTC. Translated: CASSLGASQAYEQYF.

This chain uses TRBV2 with TRBJ1-4; 7 bases match TRBD1. Germline V gene data show CDR1 as SNHLY and CDR2 as FYNNEI. The CDR3 loop spans 15 amino acids. The V gene end was trimmed by 5 bases and the J gene end by 2 bases; junction bases not matched to a gene: 5. CDR3 loop: CASSPETGTNEKLFF. DNA for the CDR3: TGTGCCAGCAGTCCAGAGACAGGGACTAATGAAAAACTGTTTTTT.

This clonotype was seen repeatedly, ten times or more. This chain connects TRBV5-8 to TRBJ2-7; TRBD1 aligns across 7 bases. The CDR3 runs to 13 residues. Germline-derived CDR1 and CDR2 are SGHTS and YDEGEE. With 0 bases clipped from V and 5 bases from J, the junction kept 2 bases outside the gene matches. CDR3 residues: CASSLDRGDEQYF. CDR3 nucleotide sequence: TGTGCCAGCAGCTTGGACAGGGGTGACGAGCAGTACTTC. Full variable domain (missing parts from reference TRBV5-8 and TRBJ2-7): EAGVTQSPTHLIKTRGQQATLRCSPISGHTSVYWYQQALGLGLQFLLWYDEGEERNRGNFPPRFSGRQFPNYSSELNVNALELEDSALYLCASSLDRGDEQYFGPGTRLTVT.

This clonotype was counted a few times. The V gene is TRBV5-7, the J gene TRBJ1-6; a weak D match, TRBD1 (5 bases). TRBV5-7 is an open reading frame whose function is uncertain. Trimming stripped 5 bases from V and 7 bases from J, with 13 bases between. The CDR3 is 14 residues long. The CDR3 DNA sequence: TGTGCCAGCAGTTTCATGACAGCGAATTCACCCCTCCACTTT. Translated, it gives CASSFMTANSPLHF.

This clonotype appeared many times. The chain recombines TRBV6-5 with TRBJ1-1; 7 positions agree with TRBD1. CDR1 is MNHEY and CDR2 is SVGAGI in the germline V gene. V lost 7 bases to trimming and J lost 2 bases; unmatched junction nucleotides: 7. The CDR3 totals 14 residues. The CDR3 nucleotides read TGTGCCAGCACTCCGACAGGGAGAAACACTGAAGCTTTCTTT. Its protein is CASTPTGRNTEAFF.

At least ten counts were recorded for this clonotype. CDR3 nucleotide sequence: TGCAGTGCTATATGGTACACCGGGGAGCTGTTTTTT. Translated: CSAIWYTGELFF. The rearrangement joins TRBV20-1 to TRBJ2-2; D is ambiguous. Germline assignment: CDR1 DFQATT and CDR2 SNEGSKA (reference sequence). Trimming stripped 4 bases from V and 3 bases from J, with 6 bases between. This CDR3 region has 12 residues.

The chain uses TRBV9 and TRBJ1-3; 8 nucleotides match TRBD1. The V and J ends lost 2 bases and 4 bases, in that order; junction bases with no gene match: 5. Germline assignment: CDR1 SGDLS and CDR2 YYNGEE. CDR3 length equals 15 residues. The DNA of the CDR3 is TGTGCCAGCAGCGTGACACAGGGGGAAGGAAACACCATATATTTT. Its protein product is CASSVTQGEGNTIYF.

This clonotype was detected only once. One junction end does not reproduce the germline sequence, and a read error may be involved. This chain joins TRBV25-1 and TRBJ1-1; 8 bases are a match to TRBD1. CDR1 and CDR2 from the germline V gene are MGHDK and SYGVNS. The CDR3 is 14 amino acids. This chain's CDR3 is CASKDRERGTEAFF. CDR3 coding DNA: TGTGCTAGTAAGGACAGGGAAAGGGGCACTGAAGCTTTCTTC.